The rows below give T cell receptor beta chains drawn from one sample of a study of blood T cells in healthy people across ages. TCRdb processed the 5' RACE reads anew with MiXCR; each CDR3 protein has one entry. The sample lists under 1,000,000 distinct CDR3 sequences, approximately 35% occurring once. The source material was blood. These receptors were obtained from a young man in good health. Both conserved end residues are part of each CDR3. D genes are given only for firm matches. The listing skips clone size in some rows; elsewhere it reads once, few, many or a size class.

d_call | j_call | v_call | clone_size | cdr3_aa | cdr3_nt
NA | TRBJ2-2 | TRBV20-1 | NA | CSARPGLNTGELFF | TGCAGTGCTAGGCCGGGACTGAACACCGGGGAGCTGTTTTTT
TRBD2 | TRBJ2-5 | TRBV29-1 | many | CSVSPTSGGPKTQYF | TGCAGCGTTTCCCCTACCAGCGGGGGCCCGAAGACCCAGTACTTC
TRBD2 | TRBJ2-1 | TRBV10-3 | NA | CAISEPRTSGVEFF | TGTGCCATCAGTGAGCCCCGGACTAGCGGGGTGGAGTTCTTC
NA | TRBJ2-1 | TRBV15 | NA | CATSEQVSSYNEQFF | TGTGCCACCAGCGAACAGGTTTCCTCCTACAATGAGCAGTTCTTC
NA | TRBJ1-2 | TRBV11-2 | many | CASSLDGGSDYGYTF | TGTGCCAGCAGCTTAGATGGCGGCAGCGATTATGGCTACACCTTC
NA | TRBJ2-2 | TRBV20-1 | NA | CSARDRQAANTGELFF | TGCAGTGCTAGAGATCGACAAGCTGCGAACACCGGGGAGCTGTTTTTT
TRBD1 | TRBJ2-3 | TRBV27 | NA | CASTQGAQTDTQYF | TGTGCCAGCACCCAGGGGGCTCAAACAGATACGCAGTATTTT
TRBD2 | TRBJ2-5 | TRBV6-6 | few | CASSYISGGFDEQYF | TGTGCCAGCAGTTACATTAGCGGGGGGTTCGATGAGCAGTACTTC
TRBD1 | TRBJ1-5 | TRBV6-2/TRBV6-3 | NA | CASSRTGTYNQPQHF | TGTGCCAGCAGCAGGACAGGGACCTACAATCAGCCCCAGCATTTT
NA | TRBJ2-7 | TRBV4-2 | NA | CASSQDQLASDEQYF | TGTGCCAGCAGCCAAGATCAGCTAGCGTCGGACGAGCAGTACTTC
NA | TRBJ1-2 | TRBV12-3/TRBV12-4 | once | CASTPQGGDGYTF | TGTGCCAGCACCCCACAGGGAGGAGATGGCTACACCTTC
NA | TRBJ2-4 | TRBV7-2 | many | CASTLPQLLAKNIQYF | TGTGCCAGCACCCTACCCCAGCTTCTAGCCAAAAACATTCAGTACTTC
TRBD1 | TRBJ1-2 | TRBV3-1 | few | CASGSKQGPVSFTNYGYTF | TGTGCCAGCGGCTCAAAACAGGGGCCGGTCTCTTTCACTAACTATGGCTACACCTTC
NA | TRBJ1-2 | TRBV5-1 | many | CASSSGEGSYGYTF | TGCGCCAGCAGCTCGGGGGAGGGGTCCTATGGCTACACCTTC
NA | TRBJ1-4 | TRBV25-1 | few | CASSEYTVYRANEKLFF | TGTGCCAGCAGTGAATACACCGTCTACCGAGCTAATGAAAAACTGTTTTTT
NA | TRBJ2-1 | TRBV20-1 | few | CSARTPAYNEQFF | TGCAGTGCGCGGACGCCCGCCTACAATGAGCAGTTCTTC
NA | TRBJ1-2 | TRBV9 | NA | CASSVVGQTYNYGYTF | TGTGCCAGCAGCGTAGTAGGACAGACCTATAACTATGGCTACACCTTC
NA | TRBJ2-2 | TRBV7-2 | NA | CASSSVAVNTGELFF | TGTGCCAGCAGCTCGGTAGCGGTTAACACCGGGGAGCTGTTTTTT
NA | TRBJ1-2 | TRBV6-2/TRBV6-3 | NA | CASSYPLVRGYGYTF | TGTGCCAGCAGTTACCCTCTTGTCCGGGGATATGGCTACACCTTC
NA | TRBJ1-1 | TRBV6-4 | few | CASSVTQAPTEAFF | TGTGCCAGCAGTGTTACCCAGGCGCCCACTGAAGCTTTCTTT
TRBD1 | TRBJ1-1 | TRBV5-6 | NA | CASRRDRGKAFF | TGTGCCAGCAGGCGGGACAGGGGTAAAGCTTTCTTT
NA | TRBJ2-3 | TRBV7-2 | NA | CASSLNPVPDTQYF | TGTGCCAGCAGCTTAAATCCTGTCCCAGATACGCAGTATTTT
NA | TRBJ2-4 | TRBV29-1 | NA | CSVGRCGDKNIQYF | TGCAGCGTTGGTCGGTGTGGAGACAAAAACATTCAGTACTTC
NA | TRBJ1-2 | TRBV7-2 | NA | CASSGVTENYGYTF | TGTGCCAGCAGCGGGGTGACGGAAAACTATGGCTACACCTTC
NA | TRBJ2-7 | TRBV12-3/TRBV12-4 | many | CASSPAYEQYF | TGTGCCAGCAGCCCCGCCTACGAGCAGTACTTC
TRBD2 | TRBJ2-3 | TRBV7-2 | few | CASSLGGGSSDTQYF | TGTGCCAGCAGCTTAGGGGGGGGTTCGAGTGATACGCAGTATTTT
NA | TRBJ2-3 | TRBV5-1 | NA | CASSPGHQRDTQYF | TGCGCCAGCAGCCCGGGTCACCAAAGAGATACGCAGTATTTT
NA | TRBJ2-5 | TRBV12-3/TRBV12-4 | NA | CASSPTAYQETQYF | TGTGCCAGCAGCCCAACAGCTTACCAAGAGACCCAGTACTTC
TRBD1 | TRBJ2-5 | TRBV15 | few | CATSRAKTGGPQETQYF | TGTGCCACCAGCAGAGCAAAAACAGGGGGGCCTCAAGAGACCCAGTACTTC
TRBD1 | TRBJ1-5 | TRBV28 | few | CASRHTKGASNQPQHF | TGTGCCAGCAGGCACACCAAGGGGGCAAGCAATCAGCCCCAGCATTTT
NA | TRBJ1-5 | TRBV9 | few | CASSVTPPHGNQPQHF | TGTGCCAGCAGCGTGACACCTCCTCATGGCAATCAGCCCCAGCATTTT
NA | TRBJ1-5 | TRBV20-1 | NA | CSAPRDGHRYSNQPQHF | TGCAGTGCCCCCCGGGACGGGCACCGTTATAGCAATCAGCCCCAGCATTTT
TRBD1 | TRBJ1-5 | TRBV28 | few | CASSLGQTWDRPNQPQHF | TGTGCCAGCAGTTTAGGGCAGACCTGGGACAGGCCCAATCAGCCCCAGCATTTT
NA | TRBJ1-2 | TRBV10-3 | many | CATYREGINYGYTF | TGTGCCACCTACAGGGAGGGGATTAACTATGGCTACACCTTC
TRBD1 | TRBJ2-7 | TRBV5-6 | NA | CASSSGTVFYEQYF | TGTGCCAGCAGCTCCGGGACAGTTTTCTACGAGCAGTACTTC
NA | TRBJ2-6 | TRBV5-1 | many | CASSRTTGPTGSGANVLTF | TGCGCCAGCAGCCGGACTACAGGGCCCACGGGATCTGGGGCCAACGTCCTGACTTTC
NA | TRBJ2-1 | TRBV9 | few | CASSPFQRQRTNNEQFF | TGTGCCAGCAGCCCCTTCCAGAGACAGCGTACAAACAATGAGCAGTTCTTC
NA | TRBJ1-6 | TRBV28 | few | CASSFGMPLHF | TGTGCCAGCAGTTTTGGGATGCCCCTCCACTTT
NA | TRBJ2-1 | TRBV20-1 | NA | CSARGFGGPYNEQFF | TGCAGTGCTAGAGGGTTCGGGGGGCCCTACAATGAGCAGTTCTTC
TRBD1 | TRBJ1-2 | TRBV29-1 | many | CSVPEGQGAYGYTF | TGCAGCGTCCCGGAGGGACAGGGGGCGTATGGCTACACCTTC
NA | TRBJ1-3 | TRBV29-1 | NA | CSVEDGSPGNTIYF | TGCAGCGTTGAAGATGGGTCCCCCGGAAACACCATATATTTT
NA | TRBJ1-5 | TRBV7-8 | NA | CASSLALGPTGNQPQHF | TGTGCCAGCAGCTTAGCGCTTGGGCCGACGGGCAATCAGCCCCAGCATTTT
NA | TRBJ2-2 | TRBV7-7 | few | CASSLEGGLNTGELFF | TGTGCCAGCAGCTTAGAGGGCGGGTTGAACACCGGGGAGCTGTTTTTT
TRBD1 | TRBJ1-2 | TRBV27 | NA | CASSSKLGQGSDYGYTF | TGTGCCAGCAGTTCGAAGCTTGGACAGGGGAGCGACTATGGCTACACCTTC
TRBD1 | TRBJ1-1 | TRBV19 | once | CASDRGSEAFF | TGTGCCAGCGACAGGGGGTCTGAAGCTTTCTTT
NA | TRBJ1-2 | TRBV19 | few | CASNDPGGYTF | TGTGCCAGTAACGACCCTGGGGGCTACACCTTC
NA | TRBJ2-1 | TRBV4-2 | many | CASSPSRGDEQFF | TGTGCCAGCAGCCCCTCTCGAGGGGACGAGCAGTTCTTC
NA | TRBJ2-1 | TRBV29-1 | many | CSVDQPRTSRQFF | TGCAGCGTTGACCAACCACGGACGAGCAGGCAGTTCTTC
TRBD1 | TRBJ2-3 | TRBV12-3/TRBV12-4 | many | CASGSGTVSTDTQYF | TGTGCCAGCGGCTCCGGGACAGTCAGCACAGATACGCAGTATTTT
NA | TRBJ1-2 | TRBV12-3/TRBV12-4 | many | CASSLAATNYGYTF | TGTGCCAGCAGTTTAGCCGCCACCAACTATGGCTACACCTTC
TRBD2 | TRBJ2-5 | TRBV7-7 | few | CASSFGTSGLQETQYF | TGTGCCAGCAGCTTTGGGACTAGCGGACTCCAAGAGACCCAGTACTTC
NA | TRBJ1-6 | TRBV12-3/TRBV12-4 | once | CASTSSYNSPLHF | TGTGCCAGCACAAGCTCCTATAATTCACCCCTCCACTTT
NA | TRBJ2-1 | TRBV11-2 | NA | CASSLEPGGIYNEQFF | TGTGCCAGCAGCTTAGAGCCTGGGGGGATTTACAATGAGCAGTTCTTC
TRBD2 | TRBJ2-1 | TRBV7-3 | NA | CASSLSSGGGQGGEQFF | TGTGCCAGCAGCTTAAGTAGCGGCGGGGGGCAGGGAGGTGAGCAGTTCTTC
NA | TRBJ2-4 | TRBV27 | many | CASSQGAKNIQYF | TGTGCCAGCAGTCAGGGGGCCAAAAACATTCAGTACTTC
NA | TRBJ2-1 | TRBV7-9 | NA | CASSLVGDEQFF | TGTGCCAGCAGCTTAGTGGGGGATGAGCAGTTCTTC
TRBD2 | TRBJ2-7 | TRBV5-1 | NA | CASRREGSGSWNSYEQYF | TGCGCCAGCAGAAGGGAAGGTAGCGGGAGTTGGAATAGCTACGAGCAGTACTTC
NA | TRBJ2-3 | TRBV7-2 | NA | CASREGAGDTQYF | TGTGCCAGCAGGGAAGGGGCTGGGGATACGCAGTATTTT
NA | TRBJ2-7 | TRBV6-2/TRBV6-3 | NA | CASSYGRSGSYNEQYF | TGTGCCAGCAGCTACGGAAGGTCGGGTTCCTACAATGAGCAGTACTTC
NA | TRBJ1-6 | TRBV27 | many | CASTKRQKVSPLHF | TGTGCCAGCACCAAAAGGCAGAAAGTTTCACCCCTCCACTTT